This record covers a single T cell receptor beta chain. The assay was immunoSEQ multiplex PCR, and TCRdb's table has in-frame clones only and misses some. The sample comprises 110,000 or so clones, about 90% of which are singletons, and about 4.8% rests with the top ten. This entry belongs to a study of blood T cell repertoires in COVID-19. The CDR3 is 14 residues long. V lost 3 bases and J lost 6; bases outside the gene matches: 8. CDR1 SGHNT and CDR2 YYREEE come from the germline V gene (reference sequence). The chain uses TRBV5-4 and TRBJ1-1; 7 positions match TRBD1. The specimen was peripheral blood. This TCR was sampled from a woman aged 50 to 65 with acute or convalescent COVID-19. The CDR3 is CASSSPITGAEAFF. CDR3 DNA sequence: TGTGCCAGCAGCTCACCGATTACAGGGGCTGAAGCTTTCTTT.